These 26 T cell receptor beta chains originate from one sample sequenced in a study of CD8 T cells in Susac syndrome. RNA was extracted with the RNeasy kit, and a quantity of roughly 0.5 to 1 ug was reverse transcribed using random hexamers. TCRdb used MiXCR to reprocess the immunoSEQ multiplex PCR reads, holding one entry per CDR3 protein. The profile shows 330,000 or so distinct CDR3 sequences, about 91% of them singletons. Sequenced: CD8+ T cells from PBMCs. These receptors were collected from a human donor with multiple sclerosis.

Turning to this clonotype: It is likely a read error, because the conserved phenylalanine at the end of the CDR3 is missing. This chain links TRBV12-3 or TRBV12-4 with TRBJ2-3; 10 bases agree with TRBD2. Losses at the gene ends were 5 bases for V and 2 bases for J; bases not matched to a gene: 10. There are 17 residues in the CDR3. CDR3 residues: CASSAPGTSALTDTQYL. In nucleotides, the CDR3 is TGTGCCAGCAGTGCGCCCGGGACTAGCGCCCTCACAGATACGCAGTATCTT.

This chain connects TRBV7-2 to TRBJ2-7; maybe TRBD1 (6 bases). This CDR3 is built from 15 residues. CDR1 and CDR2 (germline): SGHTA, FQGNSA. The V and J ends lost 5 bases and 5 bases respectively, with 19 bases between them. For the CDR3, the DNA is TGTGCCAGCAGCCCCCTCCAGGAAGCAGGGGACGAGCAGTACTTC. It is translated as CASSPLQEAGDEQYF. Supplemented by reference TRBV7-2 and TRBJ2-7, the full variable domain reads GAGVSQSPSNKVTEKGKDVELRCDPISGHTALYWYRQSLGQGLEFLIYFQGNSAPDKSGLPSDRFSAERTGGSVSTLTIQRTQQEDSAVYLCASSPLQEAGDEQYFGPGTRLTVT.

The chain is built from TRBV27 and TRBJ1-5; tentative D call: TRBD1 (6 bases). V was cut by 3 bases and J by 4 bases, with 10 bases left in between. This CDR3 is built from 14 residues. Germline V CDR1 and CDR2: MNHEY, SMNVEV (reference sequence). The CDR3 spells CASSLTGINQPQHF. As DNA, the CDR3 is TGTGCCAGCAGTTTGACAGGCATTAATCAGCCCCAGCATTTT.

The chain links TRBV7-6 to TRBJ2-1; 8 nucleotides align to TRBD1. J gave up 8 bases and V 3 bases, and 6 bases lay outside the gene matches. CDR3 length equals 14 residues. Germline V gives CDR1 SGHVS, CDR2 FNYEAQ. CDR3 DNA: TGTGCCAGCAGCTTCGGACAGGGATCGGATGAGCAGTTCTTC. It yields the protein CASSFGQGSDEQFF. The entire variable domain, with the rest obtained from reference TRBV7-6 and TRBJ2-1, is as follows: GAGVSQSPRYKVTKRGQDVALRCDPISGHVSLYWYRQALGQGPEFLTYFNYEAQQDKSGLPNDRFSAERPEGSISTLTIQRTEQRDSAMYRCASSFGQGSDEQFFGPGTRLTVL.

This clonotype has a single count. The chain is built from TRBV29-1 and TRBJ1-1; D unresolved. The CDR3 contains 12 residues. V was shortened by 4 bases and J by 1 base, with 7 bases between the two germline ends. From germline, CDR1 is SQVTM and CDR2 ANQGSEA. The CDR3 sequence is CSVVSGNTEAFF. The CDR3 DNA is TGCAGCGTTGTCTCAGGGAACACTGAAGCTTTCTTT.

A single count supports this clonotype. The V gene is TRBV15, the J gene TRBJ2-5, with D uncertain. Between the trimmed V and J ends, which lost 0 bases and 1 base, there was a span of 21 bases. The germline CDR1 and CDR2 sequences are LNHNV and YYDKDF (reference sequence). The CDR3 covers 19 residues. The CDR3 is CATSRDPWFEQTSQETQYF. DNA of the CDR3: TGTGCCACCAGCAGAGATCCCTGGTTTGAGCAGACTTCCCAAGAGACCCAGTACTTC. Full variable domain (rest looked up from reference TRBV15 and TRBJ2-5): DAMVIQNPRYQVTQFGKPVTLSCSQTLNHNVMYWYQQKSSQAPKLLFHYYDKDFNNEADTPDNFQSRRPNTSFCFLDIRSPGLGDTAMYLCATSRDPWFEQTSQETQYFGPGTRLLVL.

On this clonotype: A read error may produce the germline difference seen at one junction end. V and J are TRBV29-1 and TRBJ2-7; D possibly corresponds to TRBD1 (5 bases). Germline V CDR1 and CDR2: SQVTM, ANQGSEA. The CDR3 sequence is 12 residues long. The CDR3 DNA sequence: TGCAGCGGCTCGGACAACTCCTACGAGCAGTGCTTC. Protein: CSGSDNSYEQCF.

The chain combines TRBV28 with TRBJ2-7; 7 bases fit TRBD1. This CDR3 is 15 amino acids long. Trimming at V came to 8 bases and at J to 5 bases, leaving 15 bases not matched to a gene. Germline V gives CDR1 MDHEN, CDR2 SYDVKM. The CDR3 loop is CASLPRDRDVDEQYF. The CDR3, as DNA: TGTGCCAGCCTACCTCGAGACAGGGACGTGGACGAGCAGTACTTC. Full variable domain (remainder filled in from reference TRBV28 and TRBJ2-7): DVKVTQSSRYLVKRTGEKVFLECVQDMDHENMFWYRQDPGLGLRLIYFSYDVKMKEKGDIPEGYSVSREKKERFSLILESASTNQTSMYLCASLPRDRDVDEQYFGPGTRLTVT.

The chain has TRBV12-3 or TRBV12-4 and TRBJ2-3, with 7 positions matching TRBD2. This CDR3 has 16 residues. V gave up 2 bases and J gave up 4 bases; unmatched junction bases: 9. The CDR3 reads CASSLTVGGAADTQYF. The CDR3 DNA sequence: TGTGCCAGCAGTTTAACTGTGGGAGGGGCTGCAGATACGCAGTATTTT.

The chain has TRBV6-4 and TRBJ2-2; TRBD2 might be the D (6 bases). Germline CDR1 and CDR2: MRHNA and SNTAGT. The ends were cut back, 6 bases at V and 7 bases at J, with 12 bases in the middle. The CDR3 has 13 amino acids. CDR3 region: CASSLRERGELFF. CDR3 nucleotides: TGTGCCAGCAGCCTCCGGGAGCGCGGGGAGCTGTTTTTT.

The chain links TRBV27 to TRBJ1-2, with TRBD1 matching over 7 bases. CDR1 MNHEY and CDR2 SMNVEV come from the germline V gene (reference sequence). CDR3 length: 14 residues. Germline trimming cut 5 bases from V and 4 bases from J; bases unmatched to any gene: 7. The CDR3 loop is CASSPEGAVYGYTF. CDR3 bases: TGTGCCAGCAGTCCTGAGGGGGCGGTCTATGGCTACACCTTC.

The chain has TRBV25-1 and TRBJ2-2; D is uncertain. The V gene lost 3 bases and the J gene lost 0 bases, with 11 bases spanning the gap. The CDR3 spans 16 residues. Germline CDR1 is MGHDK and CDR2 is SYGVNS. CDR3 sequence: CASSDSTFANTGELFF. The CDR3 DNA is TGTGCCAGCAGTGACTCGACGTTTGCGAACACCGGGGAGCTGTTTTTT. The full variable domain, with the rest looked up from reference TRBV25-1 and TRBJ2-2, is EADIYQTPRYLVIGTGKKITLECSQTMGHDKMYWYQQDPGMELHLIHYSYGVNSTEKGDLSSESTVSRIRTEHFPLTLESARPSHTSQYLCASSDSTFANTGELFFGEGSRLTVL.

This chain links TRBV5-1 with TRBJ2-7; 8 bases are shared with TRBD1. The length of the CDR3 is 16 residues. The germline gives CDR1 SGHRS, CDR2 YFSETQ. J gave up 0 bases and V 2 bases, and 7 bases lay outside the gene matches. The CDR3 spells CASSFEGQGSSYEQYF. Written as DNA, the CDR3 is TGCGCCAGCAGCTTCGAAGGACAGGGCAGCTCCTACGAGCAGTACTTC. Drawing the rest from reference TRBV5-1 and TRBJ2-7, the complete variable domain is KAGVTQTPRYLIKTRGQQVTLSCSPISGHRSVSWYQQTPGQGLQFLFEYFSETQRNKGNFPGRFSGRQFSNSRSEMNVSTLELGDSALYLCASSFEGQGSSYEQYFGPGTRLTVT.

This chain connects TRBV3-1 to TRBJ1-1, with 7 bases matching TRBD1. CDR1 is LGHDT and CDR2 is YNNKEL in the germline V gene (reference sequence). The CDR3 has 13 amino acids. V lost 1 base, J lost 8 bases, and 4 bases stayed unmatched. CDR3 in DNA: TGTGCCAGCAGCCAAGGCGGACAGGCCGAAGCTTTCTTT. Amino acids: CASSQGGQAEAFF.

The rearrangement joins TRBV24-1 to TRBJ1-1; D gene ambiguous. The V and J ends lost 3 bases and 3 bases respectively, with 7 bases between them. Looked up from germline, CDR1 is KGHDR and CDR2 is SFDVKD. The length of the CDR3 is 13 residues. The CDR3, as DNA: TGTGCCACCAGTGATCCTTTTGACACTGAAGCTTTCTTT. Translated, it gives CATSDPFDTEAFF.

This chain links TRBV3-1 with TRBJ2-4; D is possibly TRBD2 (5 bases). V lost 4 bases to trimming and J lost 5 bases, with 24 bases between them. The CDR3 sequence is 18 residues long. CDR1 and CDR2 (germline): LGHDT, YNNKEL (reference sequence). CDR3 protein: CASSPQSSWGDLENIQYF. CDR3 DNA sequence: TGTGCCAGCAGCCCCCAATCGTCTTGGGGAGACCTCGAAAACATTCAGTACTTC.

This sequence joins TRBV7-2 and TRBJ2-7; no clear D. V gave up 2 bases and J gave up 1 base, with 6 bases separating them. CDR1 is SGHTA and CDR2 is FQGNSA in the germline V gene. This CDR3 has 13 amino acids. The CDR3 region has the DNA TGTGCCAGCAGCTTAATTGGATCCTACGAGCAGTACTTC. Its translation: CASSLIGSYEQYF.

The chain combines TRBV12-3 or TRBV12-4 with TRBJ2-5, with 7 bases matching TRBD2. With V trimmed by 1 base and J by 5 bases, 10 bases remained unmatched. The CDR3 is 16 amino acids. The CDR3 sequence is CASSLERAGVGETQYF. In DNA, the CDR3 is TGTGCCAGCAGTTTAGAGAGGGCGGGGGTCGGGGAGACCCAGTACTTC.

The gene calls are TRBV7-8 and TRBJ2-3; 9 bases agree with TRBD2. In germline, CDR1 is SGHVS, CDR2 FQNEAQ. The V segment lost 1 base and the J segment 6 bases; nucleotides outside the gene matches: 11. The CDR3 sequence is 17 residues long. CDR3 protein: CASSLGHSGGVRDTQYF. The CDR3 bases are TGTGCCAGCAGCTTAGGGCATAGCGGGGGTGTGCGGGATACGCAGTATTTT.

V and J are TRBV6-2 or TRBV6-3 and TRBJ2-5, with D unresolved. Germline CDR1 MNHEY, CDR2 SVGEGT. The CDR3 is 12 amino acids. V dropped 5 bases and J dropped 2 bases, with 6 bases sitting between them. The chain's CDR3 is CASSRIQETQYF. CDR3 in DNA: TGTGCCAGCAGTCGGATACAAGAGACCCAGTACTTC.

There are a few counts of this clonotype. V and J are TRBV7-2 and TRBJ2-5; 7 bases match TRBD1. The ends lost 1 base at V and 5 bases at J; junction bases unmatched: 7. Per the germline V gene, CDR1 is SGHTA and CDR2 is FQGNSA. The CDR3 is 15 amino acids. The CDR3 DNA sequence: TGTGCCAGCAGCTTAGGAAGGGGGACAGCGGAGACCCAGTACTTC. Translated: CASSLGRGTAETQYF.

The chain carries TRBV6-2 or TRBV6-3 and TRBJ2-7, with 8 bases aligning to TRBD1. The CDR3 spans 14 residues. Germline CDR1 reads MNHEY; CDR2 reads SVGEGT. The J segment lost 5 bases and the V segment lost 5 bases, leaving 8 bases of the junction unmatched. CDR3 amino acids: CASSSDRGADEQYF. For the CDR3, the DNA is TGTGCCAGCAGTAGTGACAGGGGTGCGGACGAGCAGTACTTC.

The rearrangement links TRBV7-9 to TRBJ2-1, with 8 bases fitting TRBD2. Per germline, CDR1 SEHNR and CDR2 FQNEAQ (reference sequence). The CDR3 contains 18 residues. Unmatched junction bases numbered 13, after V lost 2 bases and J lost 4 bases. The CDR3 sequence is CASSLTSWASGRYNEQFF. Written as DNA, the CDR3 is TGTGCCAGCAGCTTAACGTCTTGGGCTAGCGGGCGTTACAATGAGCAGTTCTTC.

The chain joins TRBV29-1 to TRBJ2-1; TRBD2 is a possible D gene (5 bases). Germline V gene data show CDR1 as SQVTM and CDR2 as ANQGSEA. Trimming shortened V by 7 bases and J by 6 bases, and 16 bases separated the two germline ends. The CDR3 is 13 amino acids. CDR3 region: CSGNIPTSNEQFF. In nucleotides, the CDR3 is TGCAGCGGGAATATCCCTACTAGCAATGAGCAGTTCTTC.

This chain uses TRBV2 with TRBJ2-1; 12 nucleotides align to TRBD2. The V and J ends lost 4 bases and 5 bases, in that order; junction bases with no gene match: 3. The CDR3 extends over 15 amino acids. Germline V gene sequence: CDR1 SNHLY, CDR2 FYNNEI. The CDR3: CASSATSGRNNEQFF. In DNA form, the CDR3 reads TGTGCCAGCAGTGCGACTAGCGGGAGAAACAATGAGCAGTTCTTC.

The rearrangement uses TRBV7-9 and TRBJ2-1; D remains ambiguous. The CDR3 has 12 amino acids. Germline CDR1 reads SEHNR; CDR2 reads FQNEAQ (reference sequence). V was trimmed by 1 base and J by 12 bases, leaving 10 bases between them. The DNA for the CDR3 is TGTGCCAGCAGCTTAGGATTCGGGTGGCAGTTCTTC. It codes for CASSLGFGWQFF.